One sample yielded the 8 T cell receptor beta chains listed below, sequenced in a study of T cell repertoires in cytomegalovirus infection. These receptors have no known antigen. One entry per CDR3 protein, called by TCRdb with MiXCR from the reads. Counted here are hundreds of thousands of distinct CDR3 sequences, roughly 30% occurring once; the ten biggest clones make up 15% to 20%. Source: cultured PBMCs, taken from culture after CMV antigen stimulation. These receptors were taken from a human donor in good health (CMV status not recorded). Some clones in this sample may be carry-over from other donors' samples.

The chain has TRBV20-1 and TRBJ2-2; TRBD2 might be the D (5 bases). This CDR3 is built from 14 residues. Germline V gene sequence: CDR1 DFQATT, CDR2 SNEGSKA (reference sequence). Trimming cost V 6 bases and J 2 bases, with 13 bases left between them. This CDR3 reads CSARRTVNTGELFF. CDR3 in DNA: TGCAGTGCCCGGCGGACTGTCAACACCGGGGAGCTGTTTTTT.

The chain uses TRBV11-1 and TRBJ1-2, with no clear D. The ends were cut back, 5 bases at V and 4 bases at J, with 17 bases in the middle. The CDR3 spans 15 residues. CDR1 is SGHAT, CDR2 FQDESV, per germline (reference sequence). The CDR3 reads CASSPKSVGSYGYTF. The CDR3 DNA is TGTGCCAGCAGCCCGAAGAGCGTGGGATCCTATGGCTACACCTTC.

Only a few counts were recorded for this clonotype. This rearrangement joins TRBV12-3 or TRBV12-4 to TRBJ2-1; a weak D match, TRBD2 (6 bases). This CDR3 is built from 12 residues. V lost 6 bases and J lost 6, with 9 bases in between. The DNA for the CDR3 is TGTGCCAGCAGCGGGACTCGCAATGAGCAGTTCTTC. Protein: CASSGTRNEQFF.

This sequence joins TRBV7-2 and TRBJ1-1; maybe TRBD1 (6 bases). The CDR3 consists of 13 residues. Germline lookup yields CDR1 SGHTA and CDR2 FQGNSA. Trimming cost V 4 bases and J 3 bases, with 9 bases left between them. In DNA form, the CDR3 reads TGTGCCAGCAGCTCCCGGGGGCACACTGAAGCTTTCTTT. It encodes CASSSRGHTEAFF.

The gene calls are TRBV4-1 and TRBJ2-2; TRBD2 matches at 7 bases. Trimming removed 5 bases from V and 4 bases from J; junction bases left unmatched: 7. The CDR3 contains 15 residues. Germline CDR1 and CDR2: MGHRA and YSYEKL. For the CDR3, the DNA is TGCGCCAGCAGCGGGGAGGGGATCCCCACCGGGGAGCTGTTTTTT. Translation: CASSGEGIPTGELFF.

This clonotype was seen only a few times. The rearrangement links TRBV4-1 to TRBJ1-1; 7 nucleotides match TRBD1. The CDR3 loop spans 16 amino acids. Germline-derived CDR1 and CDR2 are MGHRA and YSYEKL. J was trimmed by 1 base and V by 4 bases; bases with no gene match: 9. In nucleotides, the CDR3 is TGCGCCAGCAGCCGGGATGCGGGACAGCCGAACACTGAAGCTTTCTTT. Encoded protein: CASSRDAGQPNTEAFF.

This clonotype was detected ten times or more. This sequence joins TRBV7-2 and TRBJ2-5, with unresolved D. V was trimmed by 5 bases and J by 2 bases, leaving 9 bases between them. CDR1 is SGHTA, CDR2 FQGNSA, per germline. The CDR3 is made up of 13 amino acids. The CDR3 sequence is CASSVASQETQYF. DNA for the CDR3: TGTGCCAGCAGCGTTGCCTCTCAAGAGACCCAGTACTTC.

This chain joins TRBV20-1 and TRBJ1-1; D call uncertain. Deletions cut 6 bases from V and 0 bases from J, with 11 bases between. Germline CDR1 and CDR2: DFQATT and SNEGSKA (reference sequence). This CDR3 has 13 amino acids. Written as DNA, the CDR3 is TGCAGTGCCTCGCCCCATATGAACACTGAAGCTTTCTTT. Translated: CSASPHMNTEAFF.